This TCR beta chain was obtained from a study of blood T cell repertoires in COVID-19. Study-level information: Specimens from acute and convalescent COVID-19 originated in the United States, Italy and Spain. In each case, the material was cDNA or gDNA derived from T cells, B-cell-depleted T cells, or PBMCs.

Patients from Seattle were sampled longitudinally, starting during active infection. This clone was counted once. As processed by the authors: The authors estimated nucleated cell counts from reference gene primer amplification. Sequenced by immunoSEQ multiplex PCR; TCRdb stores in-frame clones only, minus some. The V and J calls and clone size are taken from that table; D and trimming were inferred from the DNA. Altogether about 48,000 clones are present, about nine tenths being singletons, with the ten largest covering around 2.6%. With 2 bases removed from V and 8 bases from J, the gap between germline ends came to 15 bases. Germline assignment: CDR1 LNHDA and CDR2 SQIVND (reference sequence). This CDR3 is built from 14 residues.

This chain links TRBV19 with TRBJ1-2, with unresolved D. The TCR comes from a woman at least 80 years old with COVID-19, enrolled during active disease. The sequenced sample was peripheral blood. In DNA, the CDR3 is TGTGCCAGTAGTATAAGTCGGGCTGCGGGAGGCTACACCTTC. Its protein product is CASSISRAAGGYTF. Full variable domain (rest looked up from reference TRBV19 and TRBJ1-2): DGGITQSPKYLFRKEGQNVTLSCEQNLNHDAMYWYRQDPGQGLRLIYYSQIVNDFQKGDIAEGYSVSREKKESFPLTVTSAQKNPTAFYLCASSISRAAGGYTFGSGTRLTVV.